Presented here are 8 T cell receptor beta chains from one specimen sequenced in a study of blood T cell repertoires in COVID-19. Assay: immunoSEQ multiplex PCR; the TCRdb copy retains only in-frame clones and omits some. The top ten clones hold 4.5% of a sample with around 110,000 clones, 82% of them seen once. The sample taken for sequencing was peripheral blood. These receptor sequences come from a woman aged 70-85 years with acute or convalescent COVID-19.

The chain employs TRBV11-1 and TRBJ2-3; D not resolved. Germline V gene data show CDR1 as SGHAT and CDR2 as FQDESV (reference sequence). Trimming left V 5 bases short and J 5 bases short, with 17 bases between. The CDR3 sequence is 15 residues long. CDR3 sequence: CASSHLDPRIDTQYF. As DNA, the CDR3 is TGTGCCAGCAGCCATCTCGACCCGAGGATAGATACGCAGTATTTT.

The V call is TRBV9, the J call TRBJ2-1; D is perhaps TRBD2 (5 bases). Trimming took off 1 base at V and 10 bases at J, with 18 bases between the two ends. The CDR3 is 15 amino acids. Germline V gene lookup returns CDR1 SGDLS and CDR2 YYNGEE. The CDR3 sequence: CASSVLSGGPSEQFF. CDR3 DNA: TGTGCCAGCAGCGTATTGAGCGGTGGACCAAGCGAGCAGTTCTTC.

This sequence joins TRBV19 and TRBJ1-2; D might be TRBD1 (5 bases). Trimming shortened V by 4 bases and J by 3 bases, and 6 bases separated the two germline ends. Germline CDR1 reads LNHDA; CDR2 reads SQIVND (reference sequence). This CDR3 is 12 amino acids long. Here the CDR3 reads CASSNRYYGYTF. CDR3 DNA: TGTGCCAGTAGTAACAGGTACTATGGCTACACCTTC. The complete variable domain, with remaining parts taken from reference TRBV19 and TRBJ1-2, reads DGGITQSPKYLFRKEGQNVTLSCEQNLNHDAMYWYRQDPGQGLRLIYYSQIVNDFQKGDIAEGYSVSREKKESFPLTVTSAQKNPTAFYLCASSNRYYGYTFGSGTRLTVV.

This sequence joins TRBV24-1 and TRBJ2-3; 7 bases line up with TRBD1. V gave up 4 bases and J gave up 3 bases; unmatched junction bases: 12. The CDR3 consists of 17 residues. The germline V gene encodes CDR1 KGHDR and CDR2 SFDVKD. The CDR3 loop reads CATSENRGGVGTDTQYF. In nucleotides, the CDR3 is TGTGCCACCAGTGAGAACAGGGGTGGCGTCGGTACAGATACGCAGTATTTT.

This sequence joins TRBV7-2 and TRBJ2-7; weak D call: TRBD2 (6 bases). The germline CDR1 and CDR2 sequences are SGHTA and FQGNSA. Trimming took off 2 bases at V and 3 bases at J, with 14 bases between the two ends. The CDR3 runs 15 residues. The DNA of the CDR3 is TGTGCCAGCAGCTTACAGGCAGGGAGGATCTACGAGCAGTACTTC. This encodes CASSLQAGRIYEQYF. Full variable domain (missing parts from reference TRBV7-2 and TRBJ2-7): GAGVSQSPSNKVTEKGKDVELRCDPISGHTALYWYRQSLGQGLEFLIYFQGNSAPDKSGLPSDRFSAERTGGSVSTLTIQRTQQEDSAVYLCASSLQAGRIYEQYFGPGTRLTVT.

The chain couples TRBV30 to TRBJ1-1, with a weak D call TRBD1 (6 bases). CDR3 length equals 15 residues. CDR1 and CDR2 from the germline V gene are GTSNPN and SVGIG (reference sequence). Trimming shortened V by 2 bases and J by 0 bases, and 13 bases separated the two germline ends. The CDR3 region has the DNA TGTGCCTGGAGTTCCGGACAGAAACTGAACACTGAAGCTTTCTTT. Amino acid sequence: CAWSSGQKLNTEAFF.

The rearrangement links TRBV19 to TRBJ1-2; maybe TRBD1 (5 bases). This CDR3 is 15 amino acids long. The V gene's germline CDR1 is LNHDA and CDR2 SQIVND (reference sequence). Trimming shortened V by 7 bases and J by 8 bases, and 23 bases separated the two germline ends. CDR3 region: CASTTAGVLRGGYTF. CDR3 coding DNA: TGTGCCAGTACTACTGCTGGAGTACTTAGGGGAGGCTACACCTTC.

V is TRBV18 and J is TRBJ1-1; 11 nucleotides match TRBD1. The CDR3 sequence is 15 residues long. Germline CDR1 and CDR2: KGHSH and LQKENI. J lost 11 bases, V lost 8 bases, and 16 bases had no gene match. CDR3 sequence reads: CASRTVRDRGAEAFF. The CDR3 nucleotides read TGTGCCAGCCGAACGGTCCGGGACAGGGGGGCGGAGGCTTTCTTT.